A selection of T cell receptor beta chains follows, all from one sample in a study of T cell repertoires in cytomegalovirus infection. MiXCR was run by TCRdb on the reads, yielding one entry per CDR3 protein. The sample has 400,000 or so distinct CDR3 sequences; about a third are singletons. Sequences were obtained from PBMCs. Source of these receptors: a human donor in good health (CMV status not recorded). Some clones in this sample may be carry-over from other donors' samples. Each CDR3 is given with its conserved first and last residue.

v_gene	CDR3aa
TRBV12-3/TRBV12-4	CASSLAVKSSEAFF
TRBV6-1	CASRSSSVVGRSQYF
TRBV7-6	CASSLAGDRAQETQYF
TRBV4-3	CASSLWTSGGINEQFF
TRBV6-2/TRBV6-3	CASSYPADSARNTIYF
TRBV11-2	CASSLGDRVESPLHF
TRBV5-1	CASSLPGQTDSLGRANVLTF
TRBV7-6	CASSLPPDRGSYNEQFF
TRBV11-3	CASSLGTSGHNEQFF
TRBV7-2	CASSLGGAGNEKLFF
TRBV6-1	CASSGLRTTSGNTIYF
TRBV7-9	CASLRGNSYNEQFF
TRBV28	CASSSLAGPKETQYF
TRBV5-1	CASSLDPGKNTEAFF
TRBV24-1	CATSDLQGGAGELFF
TRBV7-2	CASSALQGNTEAFF
TRBV27	CASRRQGGRNEKLFF
TRBV7-6	CATNRGGNQPQHF
TRBV27	CASSWGNRPANNSPLHF
TRBV27	CASSSAGQRRRRIEAFF
TRBV29-1	CSVEDPWTGDKTQYF
TRBV20-1	CSASFRGGQETQYF
TRBV11-2	CASSLEGIGMNTEAFF
TRBV6-8	CASSYGGLGTEAFF
TRBV6-2/TRBV6-3	CASNQLGYEQYF
TRBV28	CASREAAGLDTQYF
TRBV11-2	CASSTRRTPSYNSPLHF
TRBV7-3	CASSLTGGGTDTQYF
TRBV12-3/TRBV12-4	CASSLRGSGGFQVEQFF
TRBV6-2/TRBV6-3	CASSPGGSFGEQYF
TRBV20-1	CSAREGDREVGTQYF
TRBV6-1	CASSEWAENTEAFF
TRBV6-1	CASSQRQGISNQPQHF
TRBV2	CASRREFNTGELFF
TRBV7-6	CASSLGPPGPVSDNEQFF